One and the same sample provided the 26 T cell receptor beta chains below, sequenced in a study of response to subunit inactivated influenza vaccine. TCRdb analysed the RT-PCR reads with MiXCR anew, one entry per CDR3 protein. The repertoire holds roughly 670,000 distinct CDR3 sequences, 13% to 15% seen once, with 7.5% to 8% in the top ten. Specimen: PBMCs from blood, collected roughly 15 days before vaccination. The origin of the receptors is a man in his fifties or sixties who received an inactivated influenza vaccine.

The V call is TRBV27, the J call TRBJ1-1; D is undetermined. Per the germline V gene, CDR1 is MNHEY and CDR2 is SMNVEV (reference sequence). CDR3 length: 15 amino acids. V lost 8 bases, J lost 1 base, and 17 bases lay in between. The CDR3 loop is CASRYPNAQNTEAFF. CDR3 DNA: TGTGCCAGCCGATACCCCAACGCGCAGAACACTGAAGCTTTCTTT.

This clonotype was counted many times. The J gene is TRBJ2-7, the V gene TRBV12-3 or TRBV12-4; 12 nucleotides match TRBD2. V shed 5 bases, J shed 4 bases, and the junction held 6 bases outside the gene matches. The CDR3 spans 15 residues. The CDR3 bases are TGTGCCAGCAGTCCTCGGACTAGCGGGATTTACGAGCAGTACTTC. Its protein product is CASSPRTSGIYEQYF.

The chain is built from TRBV7-3 and TRBJ2-2; either TRBD1 or TRBD2 may fit D (5 bases each). The CDR3 is 17 amino acids. Trimming took 2 bases from V and 1 from J, leaving 14 bases between them. Germline CDR1 SGHTA, CDR2 FQGTGA. Written as DNA, the CDR3 is TGTGCCAGCAGCTTAGGAGCAGCAGGGAGGAACACCGGGGAGCTGTTTTTT. Its protein product is CASSLGAAGRNTGELFF.

This clonotype was detected only a few times. This sequence joins TRBV20-1 and TRBJ2-4; 7 nucleotides match TRBD2. CDR1 is DFQATT and CDR2 is SNEGSKA in the germline V gene (reference sequence). The CDR3 consists of 16 residues. The ends lost 0 bases at V and 8 bases at J; junction bases unmatched: 13. In nucleotides, the CDR3 is TGCAGTGCTAGAGAAAGTAATAGCGGGTGGCGGGACATTCAGTACTTC. It encodes CSARESNSGWRDIQYF.

This clonotype has a handful of counts. The gene calls are TRBV27 and TRBJ1-1; weak D call: TRBD1 (5 bases). The CDR3 has 13 amino acids. Trimming stripped 5 bases from V and 8 bases from J, with 15 bases between. Per the germline V gene, CDR1 is MNHEY and CDR2 is SMNVEV (reference sequence). The CDR3 spells CASSHGAGSEAFF. CDR3 nucleotide sequence: TGTGCCAGCAGTCATGGGGCGGGGTCCGAAGCTTTCTTT.

This chain links TRBV12-3 or TRBV12-4 with TRBJ2-3; D is undetermined. The V and J ends lost 4 bases and 6 bases respectively, with 14 bases between them. This CDR3 comprises 14 residues. In DNA form, the CDR3 reads TGTGCCAGCAGTTCGAGGTACTTGCGGGATACGCAGTATTTT. Protein: CASSSRYLRDTQYF.

This clonotype was counted only a few times. The genes are TRBV30 and TRBJ2-3, with 9 bases aligning to TRBD2. The CDR3 consists of 15 residues. CDR1 is GTSNPN, CDR2 SVGIG, per germline (reference sequence). Trimming cost V 0 bases and J 7 bases; bases outside gene matches: 8. The CDR3 DNA follows: TGTGCCTGGAGTGTTATGGCGGGAGGGCCTAATACGCAGTATTTT. It yields the protein CAWSVMAGGPNTQYF. Variable domain in full (rest from reference TRBV30 and TRBJ2-3): SQTIHQWPATLVQPVGSPLSLECTVEGTSNPNLYWYRQAAGRGLQLLFYSVGIGQISSEVPQNLSASRPQDRQFILSSKKLLLSDSGFYLCAWSVMAGGPNTQYFGPGTRLTVL.

The chain uses TRBV27 and TRBJ2-4; 10 bases align to TRBD1. Germline loops: CDR1 MNHEY, CDR2 SMNVEV (reference sequence). Trimming at V came to 4 bases and at J to 0 bases, leaving 6 bases not matched to a gene. CDR3 length: 17 residues. The CDR3 region is CASSSRGQGVAKNIQYF. In nucleotides, the CDR3 is TGTGCCAGCAGTTCCAGAGGACAGGGGGTAGCCAAAAACATTCAGTACTTC.

The table lists this clonotype with many counts. J is TRBJ1-1 and V is TRBV7-2; tentatively, D is TRBD1 (5 bases). The CDR3 contains 16 residues. Trimming took 2 bases from V and 4 from J, leaving 17 bases between them. Per germline, CDR1 SGHTA and CDR2 FQGNSA. CDR3 protein: CASSLRPSQGGTEAFF. CDR3 nucleotide sequence: TGTGCCAGCAGCTTACGACCCAGTCAGGGTGGCACTGAAGCTTTCTTT.

V and J are TRBV7-6 and TRBJ2-7, with D tentatively TRBD2 (6 bases). Between the trimmed V and J ends, which lost 1 base and 0 bases, there was a span of 10 bases. Germline values: CDR1 SGHVS, CDR2 FNYEAQ. The CDR3 runs to 15 residues. CDR3 DNA: TGTGCCAGCAGCTTAGGGGGGGACGGCTCCTACGAGCAGTACTTC. Translated, it gives CASSLGGDGSYEQYF.

V usage is TRBV12-3 or TRBV12-4 and J usage is TRBJ2-4, with a possible D match to TRBD1 (6 bases). The V gene lost 6 bases and the J gene lost 1 base, with 13 bases spanning the gap. This CDR3 region has 15 residues. In nucleotides, the CDR3 is TGTGCCAGCAGGACGCAGGGGACGGCCAAAAACATTCAGTACTTC. It codes for CASRTQGTAKNIQYF.

This chain joins TRBV2 and TRBJ2-7; TRBD1 matches 7 bases. J gave up 0 bases and V 6 bases, and 5 bases lay outside the gene matches. The germline V gene encodes CDR1 SNHLY and CDR2 FYNNEI. The length of the CDR3 is 14 residues. CDR3 region: CASREGQISYEQYF. CDR3 nucleotide sequence: TGTGCCAGCAGAGAGGGACAGATCTCCTACGAGCAGTACTTC.

This clonotype was observed a few times. V gene TRBV20-1 combines with J gene TRBJ1-2; D ambiguous. The ends were cut back, 0 bases at V and 7 bases at J, with 9 bases in the middle. The CDR3 spans 12 residues. CDR1 is DFQATT, CDR2 SNEGSKA, per germline (reference sequence). CDR3 region: CSARDRLLGYTF. The CDR3 DNA reads as TGCAGTGCTAGAGATCGCCTTCTTGGCTACACCTTC.

This clonotype appeared many times. The chain is built from TRBV11-1 and TRBJ2-1, with 12 bases lining up with TRBD2. Trimming took 2 bases from V and 10 from J; bases not matched to a gene: 15. This CDR3 has 18 amino acids. Germline CDR1 is SGHAT and CDR2 is FQDESV (reference sequence). The CDR3 nucleotides are TGTGCCAGCAGCTTACCCTTCAGACTAGCGGGGGAACAGGGGGAGCAGTTCTTC. Its translation: CASSLPFRLAGEQGEQFF.

This clonotype has ten or more counts. The chain combines TRBV4-3 with TRBJ2-5, with TRBD2 matching over 9 bases. The CDR3 has 18 amino acids. The germline CDR1 and CDR2 sequences are LGHNA and YSLEER. V shed 0 bases and J 0 bases; nucleotides not matched to a gene: 8. This CDR3 reads CASSQDLGSSGNQETQYF. The DNA of the CDR3 is TGCGCCAGCAGCCAAGATCTCGGGTCTAGCGGGAACCAAGAGACCCAGTACTTC.

The rearrangement uses TRBV12-3 or TRBV12-4 and TRBJ2-7; the D call may be TRBD1 or TRBD2 (5 bases each). The ends were cut back, 3 bases at V and 5 bases at J, with 11 bases in the middle. This CDR3 is 13 amino acids long. The CDR3 protein is CASSFMSGHEQYF. The DNA for the CDR3 is TGTGCCAGCAGTTTCATGTCGGGGCACGAGCAGTACTTC.

In DNA form, the CDR3 reads TGTGCCAGCAGCGGAGCCCCGACTAGCGGGGGGAACCCACCTGGGGATACGCAGTATTTT. This translates into CASSGAPTSGGNPPGDTQYF. This chain joins TRBV9 and TRBJ2-3; 13 bases align to TRBD2. The V gene end was trimmed by 3 bases and the J gene end by 6 bases; junction bases not matched to a gene: 19. The germline gives CDR1 SGDLS, CDR2 YYNGEE. The CDR3 totals 20 residues.

This clonotype has more than one count but fewer than ten. V gene TRBV6-1 combines with J gene TRBJ1-5, with D tentatively TRBD1 (6 bases). The CDR3 runs to 15 residues. The ends were cut back, 2 bases at V and 4 bases at J, with 12 bases in the middle. Germline loops: CDR1 MNHNS, CDR2 SASEGT. CDR3 protein: CASSETSQGNQPQHF. CDR3 DNA sequence: TGTGCCAGCAGTGAAACTTCTCAGGGGAATCAGCCCCAGCATTTT.

This clonotype was seen a handful of times. CDR3 nucleotide sequence: TGTGCCAGCAGCCAAGTGGCGACAGGGAACAATGAGCAGTTCTTC. Protein product: CASSQVATGNNEQFF. This chain joins TRBV4-2 and TRBJ2-1; 7 positions match TRBD1. Unmatched junction bases numbered 5, after V lost 1 base and J lost 5 bases. Germline CDR1 reads LGHNA; CDR2 reads YNFKEQ. The CDR3 contains 15 residues.

This clonotype occurred many times. The rearrangement joins TRBV6-5 to TRBJ2-5; D may be TRBD2 (6 bases). The CDR3 has 12 residues. Germline V CDR1 and CDR2: MNHEY, SVGAGI. The V and J ends lost 6 bases and 5 bases respectively, with 10 bases between them. The CDR3 is CASRRAGETQYF. CDR3 bases: TGTGCCAGCAGGAGGGCGGGGGAGACCCAGTACTTC.

Only a few counts were recorded for this clonotype. The CDR3 reads CASSLEVNTNTGELFF. The CDR3 nucleotides are TGTGCCAGCAGCTTAGAGGTTAATACGAACACCGGGGAGCTGTTTTTT. The gene calls are TRBV7-2 and TRBJ2-2; D unclear. The CDR3 length is 16 residues. The ends were cut back, 1 base at V and 0 bases at J, with 9 bases in the middle. Germline assignment: CDR1 SGHTA and CDR2 FQGNSA.

The chain joins TRBV20-1 to TRBJ2-1; 11 bases fit TRBD2. The CDR3 runs to 15 residues. Germline V CDR1 and CDR2: DFQATT, SNEGSKA (reference sequence). J gave up 4 bases and V 6 bases, and 8 bases lay outside the gene matches. Here the CDR3 reads CSAKPTSGVYNEQFF. The CDR3 DNA follows: TGCAGTGCCAAACCGACTAGCGGGGTTTACAATGAGCAGTTCTTC.

This clonotype was observed a handful of times. This chain links TRBV7-2 with TRBJ1-4; D is possibly TRBD1 (6 bases). Germline V gives CDR1 SGHTA, CDR2 FQGNSA. This CDR3 region has 15 residues. Trimming took 1 base from V and 7 from J, leaving 13 bases between them. CDR3 nucleotide sequence: TGTGCCAGCAGCTTAGGCGGGGGCGTGGGTGAAAAACTGTTTTTT. The encoded protein is CASSLGGGVGEKLFF.

This clonotype showed up just a few times. The genes are TRBV12-1 and TRBJ2-4; TRBD2 is taken as the D call from the table, unchecked against the DNA. TRBV12-1 constitutes a pseudogene. CDR3 size: 16 residues. CDR3 amino acids: CASSFEAGGAKNIQYF. The CDR3 region has the DNA TGTGCCAGCAGCTTTGAGGCGGGTGGAGCCAAAAACATTCAGTACTTC.

There are many counts of this clonotype. The genes are TRBV6-5 and TRBJ1-2; D gene uncertain. V was shortened by 0 bases and J by 8 bases, with 19 bases between the two germline ends. This CDR3 spans 16 amino acids. Looked up from germline, CDR1 is MNHEY and CDR2 is SVGAGI. The CDR3 here is CASSYSTFPRAKGYTF. The CDR3 coding sequence is TGTGCCAGCAGTTACTCGACCTTTCCGAGGGCTAAGGGCTACACCTTC.

This sequence joins TRBV6-2 or TRBV6-3 and TRBJ2-2; D ambiguous. The germline V gene encodes CDR1 MNHEY and CDR2 SVGEGT. The ends were cut back, 1 base at V and 6 bases at J, with 12 bases in the middle. This CDR3 has 15 amino acids. The CDR3 protein is CASSYWTVGSGELFF. The CDR3, as DNA: TGTGCCAGCAGTTACTGGACCGTGGGATCCGGGGAGCTGTTTTTT.